These 29 T cell receptor beta chains were all obtained from the same sample, sequenced in a study of blood T cell repertoires in COVID-19. The data were produced by immunoSEQ multiplex PCR, yet TCRdb's version contains in-frame clones alone and is incomplete. There are about 190,000 clones in the sample; 90% occur only once, and 0.62% lies in the top ten. Sequencing input: peripheral blood. The receptors originated from a man in his fifties or sixties with acute or convalescent COVID-19.

This clone was found once. The J gene is TRBJ1-1, the V gene TRBV10-3, with a weak D call TRBD1 (5 bases). Trimming took off 6 bases at V and 6 bases at J, with 11 bases between the two ends. This CDR3 spans 12 amino acids. Germline V gives CDR1 ENHRY, CDR2 SYGVKD. In nucleotides, the CDR3 is TGTGCCATCAGCACCCAGGGTTCTGAAGCTTTCTTT. As protein: CAISTQGSEAFF.

This sequence joins TRBV9 and TRBJ2-4; tentatively, D is TRBD1 (6 bases). CDR3 length: 14 amino acids. The germline V gene encodes CDR1 SGDLS and CDR2 YYNGEE. The germline V and J ends were trimmed by 0 bases and 7 bases, with 11 bases remaining between them. The chain's CDR3 is CASSVGGQGNIQYF. The CDR3 nucleotides read TGTGCCAGCAGCGTAGGGGGCCAGGGGAACATTCAGTACTTC.

The V gene is TRBV4-3, the J gene TRBJ2-5; tentatively, D is TRBD2 (5 bases). This CDR3 is 13 amino acids long. The V end was cut by 0 bases, the J end by 5 bases, with 7 bases between. The germline CDR1 and CDR2 sequences are LGHNA and YSLEER. The CDR3 protein is CASSQDQRETQYF. DNA for the CDR3: TGCGCCAGCAGCCAAGATCAGCGGGAGACCCAGTACTTC.

The J gene is TRBJ2-5, the V gene TRBV15; the match to TRBD1 covers 8 bases. CDR1 is LNHNV and CDR2 is YYDKDF in the germline V gene (reference sequence). Trimming took 5 bases from V and 2 from J; bases not matched to a gene: 4. This CDR3 is 14 amino acids long. The CDR3 nucleotides read TGTGCCACCAGCCGGACAGGGCGACAAGAGACCCAGTACTTC. Residues: CATSRTGRQETQYF.

The chain has TRBV30 and TRBJ2-1, with 9 bases aligning to TRBD2. V lost 2 bases and J lost 8; bases outside the gene matches: 7. The CDR3 spans 14 residues. Germline V CDR1 and CDR2: GTSNPN, SVGIG (reference sequence). CDR3 in DNA: TGTGCCTGGAGTCCCCGAGCGGGAGGCGATGAGCAGTTCTTC. Protein sequence: CAWSPRAGGDEQFF.

V and J are TRBV7-2 and TRBJ2-3; no firm D call. The germline V gene encodes CDR1 SGHTA and CDR2 FQGNSA. Trimming took off 1 base at V and 0 bases at J, with 8 bases between the two ends. The CDR3 runs 15 residues. CDR3 nucleotides: TGTGCCAGCAGCTTAGTTCAGAGGAGCACAGATACGCAGTATTTT. Amino acid sequence: CASSLVQRSTDTQYF.

This chain connects TRBV7-9 to TRBJ2-1, with D possibly TRBD1 on 5 matching bases. Germline CDR1 reads SEHNR; CDR2 reads FQNEAQ (reference sequence). The CDR3 consists of 16 residues. V dropped 5 bases and J dropped 8 bases, with 22 bases sitting between them. The CDR3 nucleotides read TGTGCCAGCAGCCCACGTGTCCTGGCAGGGTGGCATGAGCAGTTCTTC. Protein: CASSPRVLAGWHEQFF.

This chain connects TRBV7-9 to TRBJ2-3, with D perhaps matching TRBD2 (6 bases). Germline CDR1 SEHNR, CDR2 FQNEAQ (reference sequence). The V end lost 3 bases, the J end lost 3 bases, and 19 bases lay between the germline ends. This CDR3 spans 17 amino acids. The chain's CDR3 is CASSFGRGGAQTDTQYF. CDR3 bases: TGTGCCAGCAGCTTTGGGCGGGGAGGAGCACAGACAGATACGCAGTATTTT.

The chain joins TRBV24-1 to TRBJ2-3; 12 bases align to TRBD2. Germline CDR1 KGHDR, CDR2 SFDVKD. The CDR3 extends over 14 amino acids. V lost 10 bases and J lost 0; bases outside the gene matches: 1. The CDR3 sequence: CATGTSGSTDTQYF. The DNA for the CDR3 is TGTGCCACTGGGACTAGCGGGAGCACAGATACGCAGTATTTT.

V and J are TRBV10-3 and TRBJ1-3; 11 bases map to TRBD1. This CDR3 comprises 15 residues. Trimming cost V 6 bases and J 4 bases; bases outside gene matches: 5. From germline, CDR1 is ENHRY and CDR2 SYGVKD. CDR3 nucleotides: TGTGCCATCAGAGGACAGGGGGCTCTCGGAAACACCATATATTTT. It is translated as CAIRGQGALGNTIYF.

The rearrangement links TRBV18 to TRBJ1-5; unclear D gene. Trimming cost V 2 bases and J 0 bases, with 11 bases left between them. CDR1 and CDR2 from the germline V gene are KGHSH and LQKENI. The CDR3 is made up of 16 amino acids. CDR3 nucleotides: TGTGCCAGCTCACCAGGGCAGGCGTCTAGCAATCAGCCCCAGCATTTT. The encoded protein is CASSPGQASSNQPQHF.

The chain joins TRBV5-4 to TRBJ2-7, with TRBD1 identical over 12 bases. Germline V CDR1 and CDR2: SGHNT, YYREEE (reference sequence). The CDR3 length is 14 residues. V dropped 3 bases and J dropped 5; count of bases not matched to a gene: 3. CDR3 bases: TGTGCCAGCAGCTCCGGGACAGGGGGCGACGAGCAGTACTTC. This translates into CASSSGTGGDEQYF.

This clone was seen more than once but under ten times. The gene calls are TRBV9 and TRBJ1-4, with 7 bases that match TRBD1. The CDR3 length is 19 residues. V lost 3 bases to trimming and J lost 0 bases; unmatched junction nucleotides: 14. Germline V gene sequence: CDR1 SGDLS, CDR2 YYNGEE. In DNA form, the CDR3 reads TGTGCCAGCAGCGCACGAGACGGGACAGAAGTAGCAACTAATGAAAAACTGTTTTTT. Its protein product is CASSARDGTEVATNEKLFF.

This rearrangement joins TRBV5-4 to TRBJ1-1, with 7 bases identical to TRBD1. The CDR3 is 15 residues long. Germline values: CDR1 SGHNT, CDR2 YYREEE (reference sequence). V lost 0 bases, J lost 3 bases, and 5 bases stayed unmatched. The CDR3 protein is CASSLVDRADTEAFF. In DNA form, the CDR3 reads TGTGCCAGCAGCTTGGTTGACAGGGCGGACACTGAAGCTTTCTTT. Full variable domain (outside the CDR3, taken from reference TRBV5-4 and TRBJ1-1): ETGVTQSPTHLIKTRGQQVTLRCSSQSGHNTVSWYQQALGQGPQFIFQYYREEENGRGNFPPRFSGLQFPNYSSELNVNALELDDSALYLCASSLVDRADTEAFFGQGTRLTVV.

The chain is built from TRBV23-1 and TRBJ1-5; D ambiguous. TRBV23-1 is an open reading frame whose function is uncertain. The ends were cut back, 4 bases at V and 7 bases at J, with 23 bases in the middle. The CDR3 consists of 17 residues. CDR3 in DNA: TGCGCCAGCAGTCTTCCGATCGGGAAGGAGCTCCACCAGCCCCAGCATTTT. It encodes CASSLPIGKELHQPQHF.

The chain links TRBV6-1 to TRBJ2-5; D perhaps matches TRBD2 (6 bases). CDR1 MNHNS and CDR2 SASEGT come from the germline V gene. The CDR3 has 15 residues. V lost 2 bases and J 3 bases, leaving 13 bases between the germline ends. The CDR3 sequence: CASSERQRAKETQYF. CDR3 DNA: TGTGCCAGCAGTGAACGGCAGCGGGCCAAAGAGACCCAGTACTTC.

This sequence joins TRBV19 and TRBJ2-3; 12 nucleotides line up with TRBD1. Germline lookup yields CDR1 LNHDA and CDR2 SQIVND (reference sequence). V gave up 5 bases and J gave up 8 bases; unmatched junction bases: 5. The CDR3 has 14 amino acids. CDR3 in amino acids: CASSPGQGATTQYF. CDR3 nucleotides: TGTGCCAGTAGTCCGGGACAGGGGGCGACTACGCAGTATTTT.

The V call is TRBV3-1 (or the pseudogene TRBV3-2), the J call TRBJ1-2; D is undetermined. V dropped 0 bases and J dropped 6 bases, with 11 bases sitting between them. CDR3 size: 14 residues. The germline CDR1 and CDR2 sequences are LGHDT and YNNKEL (reference sequence). The CDR3 region has the DNA TGTGCCAGCAGCCAAGACTTATTTTTAGATGGCTACACCTTC. This codes for CASSQDLFLDGYTF.

The chain has TRBV9 and TRBJ2-3, with 8 bases lining up with TRBD2. From germline, CDR1 is SGDLS and CDR2 YYNGEE. This CDR3 is 15 amino acids long. The trim removed 6 bases at V and 3 bases at J, leaving 9 bases unmatched. The CDR3 coding sequence is TGTGCCAGCACCATCTCGGGAGGGAGGACAGATACGCAGTATTTT. This codes for CASTISGGRTDTQYF.

The chain couples TRBV28 to TRBJ1-5, with D uncertain. The V and J ends lost 1 base and 0 bases respectively, with 10 bases between them. From germline, CDR1 is MDHEN and CDR2 SYDVKM. The CDR3 totals 16 residues. CDR3 in amino acids: CASSLFGLNSNQPQHF. In nucleotides, the CDR3 is TGTGCCAGCAGTTTATTTGGGCTTAATAGCAATCAGCCCCAGCATTTT. Full variable domain (remainder filled in from reference TRBV28 and TRBJ1-5): DVKVTQSSRYLVKRTGEKVFLECVQDMDHENMFWYRQDPGLGLRLIYFSYDVKMKEKGDIPEGYSVSREKKERFSLILESASTNQTSMYLCASSLFGLNSNQPQHFGDGTRLSIL.

CDR3 sequence reads: CAIHSSGGSNYGYTF. DNA for the CDR3: TGTGCCATTCATTCTTCCGGGGGGTCAAACTATGGCTACACCTTC. The chain employs TRBV10-3 and TRBJ1-2; D is possibly TRBD1 (5 bases). Germline-derived CDR1 and CDR2 are ENHRY and SYGVKD. V lost 9 bases and J lost 2, with 19 bases in between. The CDR3 is 15 amino acids.

The rearrangement joins TRBV3-1 (or the pseudogene TRBV3-2) to TRBJ1-2; TRBD1 is a possible D gene (6 bases). This CDR3 contains 15 residues. The germline CDR1 and CDR2 sequences are LGHDT and YNNKEL (reference sequence). Trimming cost V 2 bases and J 2 bases, with 12 bases left between them. The CDR3 loop reads CASSQNGGGNYGYTF. The CDR3 bases are TGTGCCAGCAGCCAAAATGGGGGCGGGAACTATGGCTACACCTTC.

This clone was counted a few times. The chain combines TRBV7-9 with TRBJ2-1; a possible D gene is TRBD2 (5 bases). Trimming pared 4 bases from V and 8 bases from J, leaving 21 bases between. CDR3 length: 16 residues. The germline CDR1 and CDR2 sequences are SEHNR and FQNEAQ (reference sequence). CDR3 loop: CASSSARPWESDEQFF. The CDR3 bases are TGTGCCAGCAGCTCAGCGAGGCCCTGGGAGTCCGATGAGCAGTTCTTC.

The chain carries TRBV20-1 and TRBJ2-1; D is unresolved. The CDR3 length is 11 residues. Germline CDR1 is DFQATT and CDR2 is SNEGSKA (reference sequence). The germline V and J ends were trimmed by 5 bases and 6 bases, with 8 bases remaining between them. The CDR3 here is CSAPLVNEQFF. DNA for the CDR3: TGCAGTGCTCCCCTTGTCAATGAGCAGTTCTTC.

The V gene is TRBV9, the J gene TRBJ2-6, with TRBD2 matching 13 bases. The CDR3 sequence is 19 residues long. V was pared by 0 bases and J by 5 bases, with 8 bases of the junction left unmatched. The V gene's germline CDR1 is SGDLS and CDR2 YYNGEE. The CDR3 reads CASSVGGLAGTWRANVLTF. In DNA, the CDR3 is TGTGCCAGCAGCGTAGGGGGACTAGCGGGAACTTGGAGGGCCAACGTCCTGACTTTC.

The chain is built from TRBV27 and TRBJ1-5; the D gene is possibly TRBD1 (6 bases). Germline CDR1 MNHEY, CDR2 SMNVEV (reference sequence). This CDR3 is built from 15 residues. Deletions cut 5 bases from V and 0 bases from J, with 11 bases between. The CDR3 loop reads CASSPGTHSNQPQHF. Written as DNA, the CDR3 is TGTGCCAGCAGTCCAGGGACACATAGCAATCAGCCCCAGCATTTT.

J is TRBJ2-5 and V is TRBV2; 7 bases fit TRBD1. This CDR3 is built from 14 residues. The trim removed 7 bases at V and 1 base at J, leaving 6 bases unmatched. CDR1 SNHLY and CDR2 FYNNEI come from the germline V gene. This CDR3 reads CASTTGPIQETQYF. The CDR3 DNA follows: TGTGCCAGCACGACAGGGCCGATCCAAGAGACCCAGTACTTC.

This chain links TRBV28 with TRBJ2-7; TRBD2 agrees at 12 bases. The CDR3 is 14 residues long. The ends lost 7 bases at V and 2 bases at J; junction bases unmatched: 3. Per the germline V gene, CDR1 is MDHEN and CDR2 is SYDVKM. The CDR3 sequence: CASTGLAGTYEQYF. Written as DNA, the CDR3 is TGTGCCAGCACGGGACTAGCGGGCACCTACGAGCAGTACTTC.

This clone has just one count. The rearrangement joins TRBV5-5 to TRBJ2-5; no reliable D call. CDR1 and CDR2 (germline): SGHKS, YYEKEE (reference sequence). The CDR3 has 13 residues. Trimming removed 0 bases at V and 3 bases at J, with 6 bases between. The CDR3 sequence is CASSLDPKETQYF. The CDR3 DNA reads TGTGCCAGCAGCTTGGATCCTAAAGAGACCCAGTACTTC.